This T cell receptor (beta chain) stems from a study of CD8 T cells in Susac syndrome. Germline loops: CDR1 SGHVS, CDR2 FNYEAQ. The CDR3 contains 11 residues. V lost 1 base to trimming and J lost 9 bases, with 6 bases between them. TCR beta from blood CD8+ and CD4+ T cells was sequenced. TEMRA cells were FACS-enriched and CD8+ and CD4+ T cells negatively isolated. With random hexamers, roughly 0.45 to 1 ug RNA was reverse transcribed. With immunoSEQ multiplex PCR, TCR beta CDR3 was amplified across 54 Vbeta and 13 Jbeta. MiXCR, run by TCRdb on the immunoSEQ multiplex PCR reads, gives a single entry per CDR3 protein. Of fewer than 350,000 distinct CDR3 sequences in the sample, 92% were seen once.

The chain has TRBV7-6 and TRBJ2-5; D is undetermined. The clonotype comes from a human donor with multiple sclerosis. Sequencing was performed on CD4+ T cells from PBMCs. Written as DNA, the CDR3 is TGTGCCAGCAGCTTAGGTTGGGCCCAGTACTTC. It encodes CASSLGWAQYF.